These T cell receptor beta chains were read from a single sample in a study of cytomegalovirus exposure and HLA in healthy donors. The protocol was immunoSEQ multiplex PCR, while the TCRdb copy is restricted to in-frame clones and leaves out a portion. This table holds approximately 110,000 clones, more than 60% found once. The material sequenced was PBMCs. Source of these receptors: a female donor in good health and CMV-seropositive. Both conserved end residues are part of each CDR3. The D gene is left open where the match is weak. The size field is filled for only some rows; it gives once, few, many or a size class.

TRBD1	TRBV28	.	TRBJ2-7	CASHPRRGGAYHEQYF	TGTGCCAGTCATCCCCGCCGAGGGGGCGCGTACCACGAGCAGTACTTC
.	TRBV7-2	.	TRBJ1-1	CASGQWVEAFF	TGTGCCAGCGGACAATGGGTTGAAGCTTTCTTT
.	TRBV11-2	.	TRBJ1-6	CASRSAGSSYNSPLHF	TGTGCCAGCAGGTCGGCGGGGAGCTCCTATAATTCACCCCTCCACTTT
TRBD1	TRBV7-2	.	TRBJ2-5	CASSWRKGQGGQETQYF	TGTGCCAGCAGCTGGCGTAAGGGACAGGGGGGCCAAGAGACCCAGTACTTC
TRBD1	TRBV10-2	.	TRBJ2-1	CASSTGANEQFF	TGCGCCAGCAGTACAGGGGCCAATGAGCAGTTCTTC
TRBD1	TRBV18	.	TRBJ1-1	CASSPQGGNTEAFF	TGTGCCAGCTCACCCCAGGGGGGGAACACTGAAGCTTTCTTT
TRBD2	TRBV9	.	TRBJ2-2	CASSSRLGTSGSTGELFF	TGTGCCAGCAGCTCAAGACTCGGGACTAGCGGGAGCACCGGGGAGCTGTTTTTT
.	TRBV6-1	.	TRBJ2-7	CASGKQGVYYEQYF	TGTGCCAGCGGTAAACAGGGCGTATACTACGAGCAGTACTTC
TRBD1	TRBV7-6	.	TRBJ1-1	CASSSHGTGSVVNTEAFF	TGTGCCAGCAGCTCTCACGGGACAGGGTCGGTGGTAAACACTGAAGCTTTCTTT
TRBD2	TRBV25-1	.	TRBJ2-7	CANPGAQSGDYEQYF	TGTGCCAATCCGGGCGCACAAAGCGGGGACTACGAGCAGTACTTC
.	TRBV11-1	few	TRBJ1-1	CASSAGVNTEAFF	TGTGCCAGCAGCGCAGGGGTGAACACTGAAGCTTTCTTT
TRBD1	TRBV19	once	TRBJ2-7	CASSAGTGGTYEQYF	TGTGCCAGTAGTGCGGGGACAGGGGGGACCTACGAGCAGTACTTC
TRBD1	TRBV19	.	TRBJ2-5	CASSNLGTGETQYF	TGTGCCAGTAGCAACCTGGGGACAGGGGAGACCCAGTACTTC
TRBD1	TRBV28	.	TRBJ1-5	CASSTGVQPQHF	TGTGCCAGCAGTACAGGGGTTCAGCCCCAGCATTTT
TRBD1	TRBV5-1	.	TRBJ2-2	CASSFGDRGTGELFF	TGCGCCAGCAGCTTTGGAGACAGGGGTACCGGGGAGCTGTTTTTT
.	TRBV29-1	.	TRBJ2-2	CSVHSGGELFF	TGCAGCGTTCACAGTGGCGGGGAGCTGTTTTTT
TRBD2	TRBV11-3	.	TRBJ2-5	CASSRTSDPKETQYF	TGTGCCAGCAGCAGGACTAGCGATCCGAAAGAGACCCAGTACTTC
.	TRBV21-1	.	TRBJ1-3	CASISDRGEGWAIYF	TGTGCCAGCATCTCTGACAGGGGAGAAGGATGGGCCATATATTTT
.	TRBV7-2	.	TRBJ2-2	CASSLEEGNTGELFF	TGTGCCAGCAGCTTAGAGGAGGGAAACACCGGGGAGCTGTTTTTC
.	TRBV30	.	TRBJ1-1	CAWREPGTQNTEAFF	TGTGCCTGGAGGGAACCCGGGACACAGAACACTGAAGCTTTCTTT
.	TRBV2	.	TRBJ2-7	CASSAQGPVQYF	TGTGCCAGCAGTGCCCAGGGGCCTGTGCAGTACTTC
.	TRBV5-1	.	TRBJ2-5	CASSFGRYQETQYF	TGCGCCAGCAGCTTCGGCAGGTACCAAGAGACCCAGTACTTC
.	TRBV10-3	.	TRBJ1-2	CAISESVPKSDGYTF	TGTGCCATCAGTGAGTCGGTCCCCAAATCGGATGGCTACACCTTC
.	TRBV6-6	.	TRBJ2-7	CATMGGQTYEQYF	TGTGCCACCATGGGCGGACAGACCTACGAGCAGTACTTC
TRBD2	TRBV11-3	.	TRBJ2-3	CASSKGLAGEDTQYF	TGTGCCAGCAGCAAAGGACTAGCGGGGGAGGATACGCAGTATTTT
.	TRBV5-6	.	TRBJ1-1	CASSLDSLTRSEAFF	TGTGCCAGCAGCTTGGATAGCCTCACCCGATCTGAAGCTTTCTTT
.	TRBV5-4	.	TRBJ2-7	CASSPPGLRSYEQYF	TGTGCCAGCAGCCCACCGGGACTCCGCTCCTACGAGCAGTACTTC
.	TRBV7-9	.	TRBJ1-3	CASSLEIGGNTIYF	TGTGCCAGCAGCTTAGAAATTGGCGGAAACACCATATATTTT
.	TRBV30	.	TRBJ2-5	CAWSTKETQYF	TGTGCCTGGAGTACTAAGGAGACCCAGTACTTC
.	TRBV5-5	once	TRBJ1-2	CASSLWGQKNYGYTF	TGTGCCAGCAGCCTCTGGGGGCAGAAGAACTATGGCTACACCTTC
TRBD2	TRBV19	.	TRBJ2-1	CASSQTSGGLYNEQFF	TGTGCCAGTAGTCAGACTAGCGGGGGGCTTTACAATGAGCAGTTCTTC
TRBD1	TRBV18	.	TRBJ1-1	CASSLGTGGNTEAFF	TGTGCCAGCTCACTAGGGACAGGGGGGAACACTGAAGCTTTCTTT
TRBD1	TRBV6-1	.	TRBJ2-2	CASSDRTGVDRGHPGELFF	TGTGCCAGCAGTGATCGGACAGGGGTTGATCGGGGACACCCCGGGGAGCTGTTTTTT
TRBD1	TRBV5-1	.	TRBJ2-1	CASSPGQGSYNEQFF	TGCGCCAGCAGCCCGGGACAGGGGAGTTACAATGAGCAGTTCTTC
.	TRBV6-1	.	TRBJ1-1	CASMWSGVKDTEAFF	TGTGCCAGCATGTGGAGCGGGGTCAAGGACACTGAAGCTTTCTTT
TRBD1	TRBV2	.	TRBJ2-7	CASSEWDSLQQYF	TGTGCCAGCAGTGAATGGGACAGCCTGCAGCAGTACTTC
TRBD2	TRBV5-6	once	TRBJ2-7	CASSLLAGPYEQYF	TGTGCCAGCAGCCTACTAGCGGGACCCTACGAGCAGTACTTC
TRBD2	TRBV4-3	once	TRBJ2-1	CASSQVSSGGPNEQFF	TGCGCCAGCAGCCAAGTGTCCAGCGGGGGGCCCAATGAGCAGTTCTTC
.	TRBV9	.	TRBJ1-3	CASSVFEGNTGNTIYF	TGTGCCAGCAGCGTGTTTGAGGGAAACACTGGAAACACCATATATTTT
TRBD2	TRBV30	.	TRBJ2-1	CAWNSGGPSSYNEQFF	TGTGCCTGGAATAGCGGGGGCCCTAGCTCCTACAATGAGCAGTTCTTC
TRBD1	TRBV28	.	TRBJ1-2	CASILGQGKNYGYTF	TGTGCCAGCATCCTCGGACAGGGGAAGAACTATGGCTACACCTTC
TRBD1	TRBV2	.	TRBJ1-2	CASSEGQGGYGYTF	TGTGCCAGCAGTGAAGGACAGGGTGGCTATGGCTACACCTTC